Listed below are T cell receptor beta chains from one sample, sequenced in a study of cytomegalovirus exposure and HLA in healthy donors. Measured with immunoSEQ multiplex PCR; TCRdb has only the in-frame clones, and not every one. The table includes 150,000 to 200,000 clones, roughly four fifths detected once. The material sequenced was PBMCs. The receptors were gathered from a man between 45 and 60 years old in good health and CMV-seronegative. CDR3s include the opening cysteine and the closing phenylalanine or tryptophan. D genes are given only for firm matches. For some rows the clone size is stated as once, few or many, or as a class when expanded; others skip it.

V gene,clone size,CDR3 length,D gene,J gene,CDR3 protein,CDR3 DNA
TRBV5-1,-,17,-,TRBJ1-3,CASSSTTGGVSGNTIYF,TGCGCCAGCAGCTCAACAACGGGGGGGGTCTCTGGAAACACCATATATTTT
TRBV5-5,-,15,-,TRBJ2-3,CASRLTGLSTDTQYF,TGTGCCAGCAGACTTACAGGGCTCAGCACAGATACGCAGTATTTT
TRBV27,-,14,-,TRBJ2-5,CASRAPGSRETQYF,TGTGCCAGCAGAGCCCCCGGGAGTCGGGAGACCCAGTACTTC
TRBV27,-,14,-,TRBJ1-3,CASSKGFSGNTIYF,TGTGCCAGCAGTAAGGGGTTCTCTGGAAACACCATATATTTT
TRBV27,-,14,-,TRBJ1-4,CASGLAGYNEKLFF,TGTGCCAGCGGCCTGGCGGGGTATAATGAAAAACTGTTTTTT
TRBV5-6,-,16,TRBD1,TRBJ2-7,CASSSKHRGRLYEQYF,TGTGCCAGCAGCTCTAAACACAGGGGGCGTTTGTACGAGCAGTACTTC
TRBV5-1,few,15,-,TRBJ2-6,CASSLVASGANVLTF,TGCGCCAGCAGCTTGGTGGCCTCTGGGGCCAACGTCCTGACTTTC
TRBV30,-,13,TRBD1,TRBJ1-2,CAWSVGQVAGYTF,TGTGCCTGGAGTGTGGGACAGGTAGCCGGCTACACCTTC
TRBV19,-,18,-,TRBJ1-2,CASSTPSLLREGPRGYTF,TGTGCCAGTAGTACTCCCTCGCTTTTGCGGGAGGGGCCGAGAGGCTACACCTTC
TRBV19,-,15,TRBD1,TRBJ1-1,CASSPRQGARTEAFF,TGTGCCAGTAGTCCAAGACAGGGGGCGCGAACTGAAGCTTTCTTT
TRBV28,-,14,-,TRBJ1-1,CASSSGGGGTEAFF,TGTGCCAGCAGTTCCGGGGGCGGGGGGACTGAAGCTTTCTTT
TRBV7-2,-,15,-,TRBJ2-5,CASSLVRVIGETQYF,TGTGCCAGCAGCTTAGTCCGGGTGATTGGGGAGACCCAGTACTTC
TRBV5-1,once,17,TRBD2,TRBJ2-2,CASSLEASGGRTGELFF,TGCGCCAGCAGCTTGGAGGCTAGCGGGGGAAGAACCGGGGAGCTGTTTTTT
TRBV7-6,-,16,TRBD1,TRBJ2-4,CASSLRTGPFGDIQYF,TGTGCCAGCAGCCTCCGGACAGGGCCCTTCGGGGACATTCAGTACTTC
TRBV18,-,15,TRBD2,TRBJ2-1,CASSPLAGGRDEQFF,TGTGCCAGCTCGCCCTTAGCGGGGGGTCGGGATGAGCAGTTCTTC
TRBV25-1,once,13,TRBD2,TRBJ2-7,CASTLAGSYEQYF,TGTGCCAGCACCTTAGCGGGCTCCTACGAGCAGTACTTC
TRBV7-2,-,19,-,TRBJ2-5,CASLRVQQGFKSLGETQYF,TGTGCCAGCCTCCGGGTCCAGCAGGGATTTAAATCGCTCGGAGAGACCCAGTACTTC
TRBV10-3,once,15,TRBD2,TRBJ2-5,CAIRIAGGPHETQYF,TGTGCCATCAGAATAGCGGGGGGGCCTCATGAGACCCAGTACTTC
TRBV4-2,-,20,TRBD2,TRBJ2-1,CASSREPSLTSGGFGNEQFF,TGTGCCAGCAGCCGAGAACCCTCACTGACTAGCGGGGGTTTTGGCAATGAGCAGTTCTTC
TRBV6-4,-,17,TRBD2,TRBJ2-3,CASSDTPTSGNTDTQYF,TGTGCCAGCAGTGACACTCCGACTAGCGGGAACACAGATACGCAGTATTTT
TRBV28,-,14,-,TRBJ2-7,CASRTGLSSYEQYF,TGTGCCAGCAGAACGGGACTCAGCTCCTACGAGCAGTACTTC
TRBV5-4,-,16,TRBD1,TRBJ2-7,CASSLEGARLSGEQYF,TGTGCCAGCAGCTTGGAGGGGGCTAGGCTATCGGGCGAGCAGTACTTC
TRBV6-6,few,15,-,TRBJ2-3,CASSYGRGSTDTQYF,TGTGCCAGCAGTTACGGGCGGGGATCCACAGATACGCAGTATTTT
TRBV13,-,14,-,TRBJ2-5,CASSSRDSQETQYF,TGTGCCAGCAGCTCGCGGGACAGCCAAGAGACCCAGTACTTC
TRBV7-2,-,15,-,TRBJ2-3,CASSPDGRSTDTQYF,TGTGCCAGCAGCCCCGATGGCAGAAGCACAGATACGCAGTATTTT